This T cell receptor beta chain was identified in a study of control samples from healthy donors and cancer patients. V was trimmed by 0 bases and J by 8 bases, leaving 17 bases between them. This CDR3 is built from 16 residues. CDR1 is SGHNT, CDR2 YENEEA, per germline. Data came from immunoSEQ multiplex PCR; TCRdb stores just in-frame clones and leaves some out. The profile shows approximately 94,000 clones, approximately 84% of them singletons. The TCR comes from a man aged 65 to 85 with lung cancer. Source material: PBMCs. J is TRBJ2-1 and V is TRBV11-3; D is possibly TRBD2 (5 bases). The CDR3 nucleotides read TGTGCCAGCAGCTTAGATCAGGCGGCCCCGAGGGATGAGCAGTTCTTC. Protein product: CASSLDQAAPRDEQFF.